One sample yielded the 15 T cell receptor beta chains listed below, sequenced in a study of technical replicates of blood from a handful of donors. Produced via immunoSEQ multiplex PCR; TCRdb's table is partial and in-frame only. The table has roughly 50,000 clones, roughly 95% seen once. Input material: PBMCs. The receptors come from a human donor in good health. Some clones in this sample may be carry-over from other donors' samples.

This chain joins TRBV30 and TRBJ1-1; no clear D. V shed 2 bases and J shed 5 bases, with 9 bases lying between them. Germline loops: CDR1 GTSNPN, CDR2 SVGIG (reference sequence). This CDR3 is 12 amino acids long. The CDR3 nucleotides read TGTGCCTGGAGTCCAGACGGGACTGAAGCTTTCTTT. Protein product: CAWSPDGTEAFF.

This clone came up once. This chain links TRBV15 with TRBJ2-3; 12 bases are shared with TRBD2. J lost 5 bases, V lost 4 bases, and 7 bases had no gene match. Germline CDR1 and CDR2: LNHNV and YYDKDF (reference sequence). The CDR3 is 16 amino acids. CDR3 coding DNA: TGTGCCACCAGCACGATACTAGCGGGAGGTAGAGATACGCAGTATTTT. It codes for CATSTILAGGRDTQYF. Full variable domain (missing parts from reference TRBV15 and TRBJ2-3): DAMVIQNPRYQVTQFGKPVTLSCSQTLNHNVMYWYQQKSSQAPKLLFHYYDKDFNNEADTPDNFQSRRPNTSFCFLDIRSPGLGDTAMYLCATSTILAGGRDTQYFGPGTRLTVL.

The chain combines TRBV4-3 with TRBJ2-3, with 10 positions matching TRBD2. The CDR3 length is 15 residues. Looked up from germline, CDR1 is LGHNA and CDR2 is YSLEER. V lost 1 base and J lost 6; bases outside the gene matches: 4. CDR3: CASSQGLAGVDTQYF. The CDR3 nucleotides are TGCGCCAGCAGCCAAGGGCTAGCGGGAGTCGATACGCAGTATTTT.

V usage is TRBV10-3 and J usage is TRBJ2-3; D is perhaps TRBD1 (6 bases). The CDR3 contains 15 residues. Between the trimmed V and J ends, which lost 6 bases and 0 bases, there was a span of 13 bases. Germline CDR1 ENHRY, CDR2 SYGVKD. CDR3 residues: CAISTGKLSTDTQYF. The DNA for the CDR3 is TGTGCCATCAGCACAGGGAAGTTAAGCACAGATACGCAGTATTTT.

The chain is built from TRBV4-3 and TRBJ2-1; 8 bases fit TRBD2. CDR3 length: 15 amino acids. After removal of 0 bases from V and 4 bases from J, the junction contained 2 bases not matched to a gene. Germline V lookup: CDR1 LGHNA, CDR2 YSLEER. CDR3 bases: TGCGCCAGCAGCCAAGATACGGGGGGGTACAATGAGCAGTTCTTC. It codes for CASSQDTGGYNEQFF.

This clone was recorded once. V and J are TRBV2 and TRBJ2-3; 15 bases map to TRBD2. CDR1 SNHLY and CDR2 FYNNEI come from the germline V gene. The trim removed 3 bases at V and 5 bases at J, leaving 12 bases unmatched. The CDR3 is 19 residues long. Here the CDR3 DNA reads TGTGCCAGCAGTGAGAGGTTAGGACTAGCGGGAGGGGATGGAGATACGCAGTATTTT. The encoded protein is CASSERLGLAGGDGDTQYF.

The CDR3 DNA reads TGTGCCAGCAGCTTATTCTTGGTCGGGGTTCCCACTGAAGCTTTCTTT. Translation: CASSLFLVGVPTEAFF. The gene calls are TRBV7-2 and TRBJ1-1, with D unclear. The CDR3 has 16 residues. V was cut by 2 bases and J by 4 bases, with 17 bases left in between. Germline lookup yields CDR1 SGHTA and CDR2 FQGNSA.

CDR3 sequence: CASSWQGAGYTF. For the CDR3, the DNA is TGTGCCAGCAGCTGGCAGGGGGCTGGCTACACCTTC. J is TRBJ1-2 and V is TRBV11-2; 8 positions match TRBD1. With V trimmed by 4 bases and J by 7 bases, 2 bases remained unmatched. Germline-derived CDR1 and CDR2 are SGHAT and FQNNGV. The CDR3 length is 12 residues.

Turning to this clone: The limits of the CDR3 on the DNA are not certain, so only TCRdb's listed CDR3 is given. The chain carries TRBV9 and TRBJ2-1; the D call TRBD2 from the table was never checked on the DNA. The CDR3 numbers 12 amino acids, ends counted. CDR1 and CDR2 from the germline V gene are SGDLS and YYNGEE. CDR3 in amino acids: CASSVAGGARFF.

This clone was recorded once. The rearrangement joins TRBV18 to TRBJ1-2; D unclear. The V end was cut by 5 bases, the J end by 0 bases, with 10 bases between. Germline V gene data show CDR1 as KGHSH and CDR2 as LQKENI. This CDR3 region has 14 residues. CDR3 DNA sequence: TGTGCCAGCTCATCCCAGAGGGCTAACTATGGCTACACCTTC. Protein product: CASSSQRANYGYTF.

The rearrangement links TRBV4-3 to TRBJ1-3, with 9 bases lining up with TRBD1. The CDR3 loop spans 15 amino acids. Germline V lookup: CDR1 LGHNA, CDR2 YSLEER. The V and J ends lost 3 bases and 4 bases, in that order; junction bases with no gene match: 4. The chain's CDR3 is CASSHLGQGGNTIYF. As DNA, the CDR3 is TGCGCCAGCAGCCACTTGGGACAGGGAGGAAACACCATATATTTT.

The chain recombines TRBV5-4 with TRBJ1-4; D unclear. Trimming pared 4 bases from V and 5 bases from J, leaving 15 bases between. The CDR3 has 15 amino acids. Germline V gene lookup returns CDR1 SGHNT and CDR2 YYREEE (reference sequence). The CDR3 sequence: CASSQLSGTNEKLFF. The CDR3 bases are TGTGCCAGCAGCCAATTGTCGGGAACAAATGAAAAACTGTTTTTT.

The CDR3 nucleotides read TGTGCCAGTAGTCCTCGACAGGGTGTCCAGCCCCAGCATTTT. Encoded protein: CASSPRQGVQPQHF. The chain links TRBV19 to TRBJ1-5; the match to TRBD1 covers 7 bases. Per the germline V gene, CDR1 is LNHDA and CDR2 is SQIVND (reference sequence). The CDR3 spans 14 residues. Trimming took 5 bases from V and 7 from J; bases not matched to a gene: 8. Together with reference TRBV19 and TRBJ1-5, the CDR3 gives the full variable domain: DGGITQSPKYLFRKEGQNVTLSCEQNLNHDAMYWYRQDPGQGLRLIYYSQIVNDFQKGDIAEGYSVSREKKESFPLTVTSAQKNPTAFYLCASSPRQGVQPQHFGDGTRLSIL.

This clone came up once. The V call is TRBV6-5, the J call TRBJ2-3, with 10 bases matching TRBD2. Trimming took 6 bases from V and 8 from J; bases not matched to a gene: 8. The CDR3 sequence is 14 residues long. Per the germline V gene, CDR1 is MNHEY and CDR2 is SVGAGI. This chain's CDR3 is CASRSSGGWGTQYF. The CDR3 DNA sequence: TGTGCCAGCAGGTCTAGCGGGGGTTGGGGTACGCAGTATTTT.

The chain is built from TRBV5-1 and TRBJ2-1, with 9 bases lining up with TRBD1. There are 14 residues in the CDR3. Germline V gene data show CDR1 as SGHRS and CDR2 as YFSETQ. V was clipped by 4 bases and J by 5 bases; unmatched bases: 4. Here the CDR3 DNA reads TGCGCCAGCAGCGGGACAGGGTTCAACAATGAGCAGTTCTTC. Translating gives CASSGTGFNNEQFF. Supplemented by reference TRBV5-1 and TRBJ2-1, the full variable domain reads KAGVTQTPRYLIKTRGQQVTLSCSPISGHRSVSWYQQTPGQGLQFLFEYFSETQRNKGNFPGRFSGRQFSNSRSEMNVSTLELGDSALYLCASSGTGFNNEQFFGPGTRLTVL.